The clone carrying this T cell receptor beta chain was seen only once. The CDR3 runs to 15 residues. CDR1 is DFQATT and CDR2 is SNEGSKA in the germline V gene (reference sequence). Trimming removed 0 bases from V and 4 bases from J, with 12 bases in between. Unique molecular identifiers were incorporated when the TCRbeta library was constructed. TCRdb re-called the PCR reads with MiXCR, one entry per CDR3 protein. The sample includes 350,000 to 450,000 distinct CDR3 sequences, about 14% of them seen just once. These data belong to a study of T-cell reconstitution after alpha-beta-depleted transplantation in children.

The chain links TRBV20-1 to TRBJ1-4; possible D gene TRBD1, 6 bases. The sequence was collected from a human donor who donated a stem cell graft to a child with Fanconi anemia. The sequencing used PBMCs, collected from the stem cell graft. The chain's CDR3 is CSARDHMDSNEKLFF. Here the CDR3 DNA reads TGCAGTGCTAGAGATCATATGGACAGTAATGAAAAACTGTTTTTT.